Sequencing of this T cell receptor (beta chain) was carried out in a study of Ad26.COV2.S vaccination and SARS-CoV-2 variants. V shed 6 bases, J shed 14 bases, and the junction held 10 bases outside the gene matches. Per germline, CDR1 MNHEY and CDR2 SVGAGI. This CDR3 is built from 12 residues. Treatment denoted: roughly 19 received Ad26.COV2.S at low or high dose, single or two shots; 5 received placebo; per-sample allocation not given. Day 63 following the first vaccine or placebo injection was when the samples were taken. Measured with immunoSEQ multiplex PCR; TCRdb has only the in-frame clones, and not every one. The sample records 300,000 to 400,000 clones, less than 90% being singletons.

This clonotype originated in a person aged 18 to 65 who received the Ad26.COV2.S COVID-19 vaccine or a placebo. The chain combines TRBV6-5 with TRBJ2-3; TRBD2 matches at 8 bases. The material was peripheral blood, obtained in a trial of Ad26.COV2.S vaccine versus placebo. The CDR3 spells CASSYVAGQPYF. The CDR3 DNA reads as TGTGCCAGCAGCTACGTAGCGGGACAACCGTATTTT.